This TCR beta chain is from a study of cytomegalovirus exposure and HLA in healthy donors. The germline V gene has CDR1 SGHDN and CDR2 FVKESK. The V and J ends lost 4 bases and 2 bases, in that order; junction bases with no gene match: 2. The CDR3 extends over 15 amino acids. With 60 Vbeta and 13 Jbeta primers, the PCR was carried out. The assay was immunoSEQ multiplex PCR, and TCRdb's table has in-frame clones only and misses some. Its table records 70,000 to 85,000 clones. The receptor was isolated from a female donor in good health and CMV-seropositive. The V gene is TRBV14, the J gene TRBJ2-7, with TRBD2 matching 13 bases. Sequenced input: PBMCs. In nucleotides, the CDR3 is TGTGCCAGCAGCCCCGGACTAGCGGGAGCCTACGAGCAGTACTTC. Translating it yields CASSPGLAGAYEQYF. Combining the CDR3 with reference TRBV14 and TRBJ2-7 gives the whole variable domain EAGVTQFPSHSVIEKGQTVTLRCDPISGHDNLYWYRRVMGKEIKFLLHFVKESKQDESGMPNNRFLAERTGGTYSTLKVQPAELEDSGVYFCASSPGLAGAYEQYFGPGTRLTVT.